A single T cell receptor beta chain is shown here with its context. Its antigen is not known. These data belong to a study of OX40 agonist ivuxolimab in advanced cancers. TCRdb's copy holds only in-frame clones and misses some; the assay was immunoSEQ multiplex PCR. The table has tens of thousands of clones, about 91% seen once. The V and J ends lost 3 bases and 3 bases respectively, with 6 bases between them. The CDR3 is 13 residues long. The V gene's germline CDR1 is SGHTA and CDR2 FQGTGA. General study points: At 0.1 to 3.0 mg/kg and by week 6, clonal expansion occurred in CD4+ and CD8+ blood T cells.

The receptor was derived from an adult with an advanced solid tumor such as melanoma, head and neck, liver or kidney cancer. This chain links TRBV7-3 with TRBJ2-1; no clear D gene. The specimen was CD4+ or CD8+ T cells sorted from blood, collected in a trial of the OX40 agonist ivuxolimab. This chain's CDR3 is CASSLDVYNEQFF. The CDR3 nucleotides are TGTGCCAGCAGCTTGGACGTCTACAATGAGCAGTTCTTC.